This T cell receptor beta chain was documented in a study of shared clonotypes between healthy human individuals. Libraries were prepared by immunoSEQ multiplex PCR; TCRdb keeps only in-frame clonotypes and omits some of them. The sample yields 110,000 or so clones, roughly 70% seen once. Germline lookup yields CDR1 MNHNS and CDR2 SASEGT. Trimming removed 4 bases from V and 12 bases from J; junction bases left unmatched: 9. The CDR3 sequence is 15 residues long. This sequence originates from a woman aged 30 to 39 in good health. V is TRBV6-1 and J is TRBJ2-1; 13 bases are shared with TRBD2. The sequenced sample consisted of memory CD8+ T cells sorted from blood. The subset was: CD45RO+ cells pooled with CCR7-negative TemRA cells. CDR3 bases: TGTGCCAGCAGTGGACCGGGACTAGCGGGATTTGCGCAGTTCTTC. It encodes CASSGPGLAGFAQFF.